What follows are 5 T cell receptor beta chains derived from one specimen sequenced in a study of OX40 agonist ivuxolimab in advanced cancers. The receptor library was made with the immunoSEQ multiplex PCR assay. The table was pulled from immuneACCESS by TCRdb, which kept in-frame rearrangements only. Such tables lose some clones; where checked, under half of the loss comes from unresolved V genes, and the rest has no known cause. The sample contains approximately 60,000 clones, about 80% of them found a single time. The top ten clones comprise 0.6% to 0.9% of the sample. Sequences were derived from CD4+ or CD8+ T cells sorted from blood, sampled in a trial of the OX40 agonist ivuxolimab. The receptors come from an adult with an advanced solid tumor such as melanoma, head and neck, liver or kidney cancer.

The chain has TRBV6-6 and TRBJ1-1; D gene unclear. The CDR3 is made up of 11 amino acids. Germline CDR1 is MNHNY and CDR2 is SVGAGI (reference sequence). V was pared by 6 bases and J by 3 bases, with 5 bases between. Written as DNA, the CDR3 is TGTGCCAGCAGATTCTACACTGAAGCTTTCTTT. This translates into CASRFYTEAFF.

CDR3: CASSLTTSTDTQYF. For the CDR3, the DNA is TGCGCCAGCAGCTTAACAACGAGCACAGATACGCAGTATTTT. This rearrangement joins TRBV5-1 to TRBJ2-3; D uncertain. Per germline, CDR1 SGHRS and CDR2 YFSETQ. Trimming took 2 bases from V and 0 from J, leaving 7 bases between them. The CDR3 is made up of 14 amino acids.

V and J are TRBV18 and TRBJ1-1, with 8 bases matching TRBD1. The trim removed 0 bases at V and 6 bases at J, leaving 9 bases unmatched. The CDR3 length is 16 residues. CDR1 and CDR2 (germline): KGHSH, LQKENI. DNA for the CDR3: TGTGCCAGCTCACCACCGGGGGACAGGCTCGATTCTGAAGCTTTCTTT. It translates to CASSPPGDRLDSEAFF.

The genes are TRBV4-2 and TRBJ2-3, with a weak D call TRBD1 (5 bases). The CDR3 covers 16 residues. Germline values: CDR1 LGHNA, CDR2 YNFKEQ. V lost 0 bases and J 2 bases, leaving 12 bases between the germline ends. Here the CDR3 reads CASSQDLGQNTDTQYF. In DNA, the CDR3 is TGTGCCAGCAGCCAAGATCTGGGGCAAAACACAGATACGCAGTATTTT.

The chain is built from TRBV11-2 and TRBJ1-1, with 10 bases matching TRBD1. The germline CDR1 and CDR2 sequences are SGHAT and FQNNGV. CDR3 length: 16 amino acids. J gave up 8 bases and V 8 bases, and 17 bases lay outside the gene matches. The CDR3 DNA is TGTGCCAGCTCCCAGGTGGGACAGGGGTGGATTGCCGAAGCTTTCTTT. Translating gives CASSQVGQGWIAEAFF.